This T cell receptor beta chain originates from a study of T cells in Graves' hyperthyroidism and ophthalmopathy. Patients aged 18 to 65 had newly diagnosed hyperthyroidism of under 2 months' duration. This clonotype was recorded many times. Its target is unknown. Study-level results: Onset of ophthalmopathy came a median approximately 6 months after the model predicted it.

The TCR beta CDR3 regions underwent amplification using RNA transcripts as the source. HTBI primers were the set used in a first-round RT-PCR of the TCR CDR3. TCRdb reprocessed the multiplex PCR reads with MiXCR, giving one entry per CDR3 protein. In the table there are roughly 570,000 distinct CDR3 sequences, around 46% of which are singletons. This clonotype was sampled from a woman aged 18 to 35 with Graves' hyperthyroidism. Sequencing was done on a sample of peripheral blood or thyroid tissue (not recorded which).

The CDR3: CASSISAANTEAFF. CDR3 nucleotides: TGTGCCAGTAGTATATCAGCAGCGAACACTGAAGCTTTCTTT. The chain uses TRBV19 and TRBJ1-1; no clear D. Between the trimmed V and J ends, which lost 2 bases and 1 base, there was a span of 8 bases. This CDR3 region has 14 residues. CDR1 LNHDA and CDR2 SQIVND come from the germline V gene (reference sequence).